Below are 22 T cell receptor beta chains sequenced from a single sample in a study of blood T cell repertoires in COVID-19. Measured with immunoSEQ multiplex PCR; TCRdb has only the in-frame clones, and not every one. The sample has around 150,000 clones; around 80% are singletons. The sequencing input was peripheral blood. The receptors here all came from a woman of 80 years or more with acute or convalescent COVID-19.

This sequence joins TRBV4-3 and TRBJ1-2; D is possibly TRBD1 (6 bases). CDR3 length: 13 amino acids. Germline CDR1 reads LGHNA; CDR2 reads YSLEER. Between the trimmed V and J ends, which lost 0 bases and 13 bases, there was a span of 15 bases. The CDR3 reads CASSQDAGGRGTF. In DNA, the CDR3 is TGCGCCAGCAGCCAAGACGCCGGGGGGCGCGGCACCTTC.

In DNA, the CDR3 is TGCGCCAGCAGCAGGTGGAGGGGAGAGACCCAGTACTTC. Amino acids: CASSRWRGETQYF. The chain couples TRBV5-1 to TRBJ2-5, with a weak D call TRBD2 (6 bases). The length of the CDR3 is 13 residues. The V end lost 4 bases, the J end lost 4 bases, and 11 bases lay between the germline ends. CDR1 is SGHRS and CDR2 is YFSETQ in the germline V gene.

This chain joins TRBV27 and TRBJ2-2; 7 nucleotides line up with TRBD1. The CDR3 length is 17 residues. V lost 2 bases, J lost 0 bases, and 6 bases stayed unmatched. Per germline, CDR1 MNHEY and CDR2 SMNVEV (reference sequence). CDR3 coding DNA: TGTGCCAGCAGTTTAGGGTTTGACAGGGCGAACACCGGGGAGCTGTTTTTT. Its translation: CASSLGFDRANTGELFF.

This sequence joins TRBV27 and TRBJ1-2, with 7 nucleotides matching TRBD1. The CDR3 is 13 amino acids. Trimming at V came to 3 bases and at J to 4 bases, leaving 2 bases not matched to a gene. Germline values: CDR1 MNHEY, CDR2 SMNVEV (reference sequence). As DNA, the CDR3 is TGTGCCAGCAGTTTCGCAGGGGGCTATGGCTACACCTTC. As protein: CASSFAGGYGYTF.

This clone was seen just once. The chain combines TRBV4-3 with TRBJ2-1, with D unresolved. Germline V gene lookup returns CDR1 LGHNA and CDR2 YSLEER. The CDR3 sequence is 14 residues long. The ends were cut back, 4 bases at V and 6 bases at J, with 13 bases in the middle. CDR3 DNA: TGCGCCAGCAGCCCGTACCGGTGGTCCAATGAGCAGTTCTTC. This gives the protein CASSPYRWSNEQFF.

The CDR3 sequence: CASSQERFQLNEKLFF. The CDR3 DNA reads as TGTGCCAGCAGCCAAGAGCGGTTCCAGCTTAATGAAAAACTGTTTTTT. V gene TRBV3-1 (or the pseudogene TRBV3-2) combines with J gene TRBJ1-4; D is unresolved. The CDR3 totals 16 residues. Per germline, CDR1 LGHDT and CDR2 YNNKEL (reference sequence). The V gene lost 0 bases and the J gene lost 4 bases, with 12 bases spanning the gap.

This chain joins TRBV21-1 and TRBJ1-5. TRBV21-1 corresponds to a pseudogene. The CDR3 is made up of 14 amino acids. CDR3 nucleotide sequence: TGTGCCAGCAGCAAAGACACGGCTAGTCAGCCCCAGCATTTT. Translated, it gives CASSKDTASQPQHF.

The chain uses TRBV18 and TRBJ1-3, with TRBD1 identical over 7 bases. Germline V gene sequence: CDR1 KGHSH, CDR2 LQKENI. The CDR3 totals 16 residues. Trimming at V came to 3 bases and at J to 0 bases, leaving 5 bases not matched to a gene. CDR3 coding DNA: TGTGCCAGCTCACCTTTACAGGGGAACTCTGGAAACACCATATATTTT. This sequence encodes CASSPLQGNSGNTIYF.

This clone was counted a single time. The chain carries TRBV28 and TRBJ2-7, with 8 bases that match TRBD1. The V gene's germline CDR1 is MDHEN and CDR2 SYDVKM. The V gene end was trimmed by 3 bases and the J gene end by 1 base; junction bases not matched to a gene: 5. This CDR3 comprises 15 residues. CDR3 sequence (DNA): TGTGCCAGCAGTTTGAGACAGGGGCGATCCTACGAGCAGTACTTC. This gives the protein CASSLRQGRSYEQYF.

This chain links TRBV19 with TRBJ1-2, with D possibly being TRBD1 (5 bases). CDR3 size: 11 residues. V shed 10 bases and J shed 6 bases, with 12 bases lying between them. CDR1 LNHDA and CDR2 SQIVND come from the germline V gene (reference sequence). For the CDR3, the DNA is TGTGCCACCTTTGGAGGGGATGGCTACACCTTC. This codes for CATFGGDGYTF.

This clone has ten or more counts. This chain uses TRBV19 with TRBJ1-2; 8 positions match TRBD1. There are 15 residues in the CDR3. In germline, CDR1 is LNHDA, CDR2 SQIVND (reference sequence). The V and J ends lost 5 bases and 4 bases, in that order; junction bases with no gene match: 9. The CDR3 here is CASSGQGQEFYGYTF. For the CDR3, the DNA is TGTGCCAGTAGTGGACAGGGCCAGGAATTCTATGGCTACACCTTC. The entire variable domain, with the rest obtained from reference TRBV19 and TRBJ1-2, is as follows: DGGITQSPKYLFRKEGQNVTLSCEQNLNHDAMYWYRQDPGQGLRLIYYSQIVNDFQKGDIAEGYSVSREKKESFPLTVTSAQKNPTAFYLCASSGQGQEFYGYTFGSGTRLTVV.

This chain uses TRBV7-2 with TRBJ2-1, with 15 nucleotides matching TRBD2. Per the germline V gene, CDR1 is SGHTA and CDR2 is FQGNSA. J lost 2 bases, V lost 0 bases, and 14 bases had no gene match. This CDR3 is 22 amino acids long. The DNA for the CDR3 is TGTGCCAGCAGCTTAGCCCCCTCTGGGGGACTAGCGGGAGGCGGTACCTACAATGAGCAGTTCTTC. Its translation is CASSLAPSGGLAGGGTYNEQFF.

The chain combines TRBV9 with TRBJ1-3; tentatively, D is TRBD1 (5 bases). CDR1 is SGDLS and CDR2 is YYNGEE in the germline V gene. CDR3 size: 15 residues. Trimming stripped 2 bases from V and 0 bases from J, with 9 bases between. In DNA form, the CDR3 reads TGTGCCAGCAGCGTGACAGCAAGCTCTGGAAACACCATATATTTT. It is translated as CASSVTASSGNTIYF.

A note on this clone: One end of the junction varies from germline; a read error may be responsible. This chain connects TRBV10-3 to TRBJ2-1, with D unclear. This CDR3 region has 12 residues. Germline CDR1 is ENHRY and CDR2 is SYGVKD. The CDR3 sequence: CPKPPALLEQFF. The CDR3 bases are TGCCCCAAGCCCCCCGCGTTATTGGAGCAGTTCTTC.

The genes are TRBV5-4 and TRBJ2-5; 8 positions match TRBD1. The CDR3 is made up of 14 amino acids. CDR1 is SGHNT and CDR2 is YYREEE in the germline V gene (reference sequence). The trim removed 4 bases at V and 5 bases at J, leaving 7 bases unmatched. The CDR3 coding sequence is TGTGCCAGCAGCGTCCGGACAGGGAATGAGACCCAGTACTTC. This codes for CASSVRTGNETQYF.

This chain links TRBV10-3 with TRBJ2-5, with a possible D match to TRBD2 (7 bases). Germline V gene data show CDR1 as ENHRY and CDR2 as SYGVKD. This CDR3 has 15 amino acids. Deletions cut 3 bases from V and 1 base from J, with 12 bases between. The CDR3 nucleotides are TGTGCCATCAGTGACGGCGGGGGCTTCCAAGAGACCCAGTACTTC. Protein sequence: CAISDGGGFQETQYF.

The CDR3 region is CASSPTSGGHNEQFF. The CDR3 bases are TGTGCCAGCAGCCCGACTAGCGGGGGGCACAATGAGCAGTTCTTC. The chain is built from TRBV13 and TRBJ2-1, with TRBD2 matching over 13 bases. The trim removed 5 bases at V and 5 bases at J, leaving 3 bases unmatched. The CDR3 contains 15 residues. Germline CDR1 and CDR2: PRHDT and FYEKMQ (reference sequence).

This clone has at least ten counts. The chain has TRBV15 and TRBJ1-5; TRBD1 matches 8 bases. Germline lookup yields CDR1 LNHNV and CDR2 YYDKDF (reference sequence). The CDR3 covers 15 residues. V shed 6 bases and J 5 bases; nucleotides not matched to a gene: 9. CDR3 nucleotides: TGTGCCACCAGATCCCTCACAGGGGGAGATCAGCCCCAGCATTTT. Protein sequence: CATRSLTGGDQPQHF. Based on the CDR3 plus reference TRBV15 and TRBJ1-5, the full variable domain is DAMVIQNPRYQVTQFGKPVTLSCSQTLNHNVMYWYQQKSSQAPKLLFHYYDKDFNNEADTPDNFQSRRPNTSFCFLDIRSPGLGDTAMYLCATRSLTGGDQPQHFGDGTRLSIL.

This rearrangement joins TRBV1 to TRBJ2-3; no DNA check was done on the table's D call, TRBD2. TRBV1 is listed as a pseudogene. This CDR3 has 15 residues. As DNA, the CDR3 is TGCACCAGCAGCCTCGGACTAGCGGGAACAGATACGCAGTATTTT. This sequence encodes CTSSLGLAGTDTQYF.

CDR3 loop: CASSETWGQSYGYTF. For the CDR3, the DNA is TGTGCCAGCAGTGAAACCTGGGGACAGTCCTATGGCTACACCTTC. V gene TRBV6-1 combines with J gene TRBJ1-2; 7 bases fit TRBD1. The length of the CDR3 is 15 residues. The germline CDR1 and CDR2 sequences are MNHNS and SASEGT. J lost 4 bases, V lost 2 bases, and 7 bases had no gene match.

The chain is built from TRBV19 and TRBJ2-1; no clear D gene. Germline CDR1 LNHDA, CDR2 SQIVND (reference sequence). The CDR3 is 15 residues long. V lost 5 bases and J 0 bases, leaving 11 bases between the germline ends. The CDR3 sequence: CASSSPRNSYNEQFF. CDR3 sequence (DNA): TGTGCCAGTAGTTCCCCCAGGAACTCCTACAATGAGCAGTTCTTC. The full variable domain, its missing parts supplied by reference TRBV19 and TRBJ2-1, is DGGITQSPKYLFRKEGQNVTLSCEQNLNHDAMYWYRQDPGQGLRLIYYSQIVNDFQKGDIAEGYSVSREKKESFPLTVTSAQKNPTAFYLCASSSPRNSYNEQFFGPGTRLTVL.

V and J are TRBV11-1 and TRBJ2-1; 7 bases line up with TRBD1. This CDR3 has 16 amino acids. The V gene end was trimmed by 5 bases and the J gene end by 3 bases; junction bases not matched to a gene: 10. The germline gives CDR1 SGHAT, CDR2 FQDESV (reference sequence). Written as DNA, the CDR3 is TGTGCCAGCAGCCCCAGGGGGTCAAAAATCTACAATGAGCAGTTCTTC. Translating it yields CASSPRGSKIYNEQFF.